This passage covers 28 T cell receptor beta chains from one sample sequenced in a study of blood T cells in healthy people across ages. Combining a sample-barcoded 5' primer with a J-beta primer mix, a second PCR ran for roughly 7 to 11 cycles. TCRdb processed the 5' RACE reads anew with MiXCR; each CDR3 protein has one entry. The sample lists hundreds of thousands of distinct CDR3 sequences; about half were seen once. The sequencing input was blood. The receptors here all came from an elderly man in good health.

This clonotype was observed a single time. A much larger clone differs from this one at a single base, so this may be a read error. The V gene is TRBV7-2, the J gene TRBJ2-5; D may correspond to TRBD1 or TRBD2 (5 bases each). The end of the DNA fits TRBJ2-7 better, so the J call may be wrong. The CDR3 is made up of 15 amino acids. CDR1 SGHTA and CDR2 FQGNSA come from the germline V gene. The CDR3 DNA sequence: TGTGCCGGCAGCAGAGGGGATATCCCTCAAAACGAGCAGTACTTC. It is translated as CAGSRGDIPQNEQYF.

In this sample, this clonotype turned up a few times. V is TRBV10-3 and J is TRBJ1-2; TRBD1 agrees at 8 bases. The CDR3 is made up of 16 amino acids. Germline V gene lookup returns CDR1 ENHRY and CDR2 SYGVKD. The V and J ends lost 6 bases and 6 bases, in that order; junction bases with no gene match: 15. The CDR3, as DNA: TGTGCCATCAGCCTTAATACCGGGACAGGTTCAAATGGCTACACCTTC. This codes for CAISLNTGTGSNGYTF.

The rearrangement joins TRBV3-1 to TRBJ2-7; D is unclear. The J call could be wrong; TRBJ2-5 is a better fit for the DNA end. The germline V gene encodes CDR1 LGHDT and CDR2 YNNKEL (reference sequence). The length of the CDR3 is 15 residues. CDR3 sequence: CAGENLRAPGETQYF. CDR3 DNA: TGTGCCGGCGAAAACCTTCGCGCCCCCGGGGAGACCCAGTACTTC.

This chain connects TRBV2 to TRBJ2-3; D is undetermined. CDR1 and CDR2 from the germline V gene are SNHLY and FYNNEI. The CDR3 consists of 12 residues. Trimming shortened V by 3 bases and J by 2 bases, and 3 bases separated the two germline ends. The CDR3 DNA is TGTGCCAGCAGTGACCACACAGATACGCAGTATTTT. This encodes CASSDHTDTQYF.

The table lists this clonotype with many counts. The chain is built from TRBV12-3 or TRBV12-4 and TRBJ2-5; D might be TRBD2 (6 bases). The CDR3 consists of 15 residues. Trimming shortened V by 0 bases and J by 5 bases, and 13 bases separated the two germline ends. CDR3 protein: CASSLAGGPQETQYF. CDR3 nucleotides: TGTGCCAGCAGTTTAGCGGGAGGCCCCCAGGAGACCCAGTACTTC.

The chain recombines TRBV5-5 with TRBJ1-2; the D gene is possibly TRBD1 (5 bases). Germline assignment: CDR1 SGHKS and CDR2 YYEKEE (reference sequence). This CDR3 is 14 amino acids long. The V end lost 3 bases, the J end lost 4 bases, and 13 bases lay between the germline ends. CDR3 protein: CASSSDQGSYGYTF. In DNA, the CDR3 is TGTGCCAGCAGCTCAGATCAGGGAAGCTATGGCTACACCTTC.

As regards this clonotype: This may arise from a read error, as a much more abundant clone is one base away. The chain joins TRBV20-1 to TRBJ2-5, with TRBD2 matching 12 bases. The CDR3 length is 17 residues. CDR1 and CDR2 from the germline V gene are DFQATT and SNEGSKA (reference sequence). DNA for the CDR3: TGCAGTACTAGAGCTCATCTAGCGGGAGGGACTCAAGAGACCCAGTACTTC. Encoded protein: CSTRAHLAGGTQETQYF.

Comments on this clonotype: One end of the junction varies from germline; a read error may be responsible. The V and J genes are TRBV28 and TRBJ1-4; 7 nucleotides agree with TRBD1. The CDR3 contains 17 residues. Germline V lookup: CDR1 MDHEN, CDR2 SYDVKM. The CDR3 loop is CASSPTGSGGGDERLFF. CDR3 nucleotide sequence: TGTGCCAGCAGCCCGACAGGGTCCGGGGGCGGTGATGAAAGACTGTTTTTT.

The chain combines TRBV29-1 with TRBJ2-5; TRBD1 agrees at 7 bases. Germline CDR1 reads SQVTM; CDR2 reads ANQGSEA. V was pared by 5 bases and J by 2 bases, with 8 bases of the junction left unmatched. The CDR3 runs 14 residues. DNA for the CDR3: TGCAGCGTTACGAAGGGACAGCCGCAAGAGACCCAGTACTTC. This codes for CSVTKGQPQETQYF.

V gene TRBV28 combines with J gene TRBJ2-5, with 10 positions matching TRBD1. The germline gives CDR1 MDHEN, CDR2 SYDVKM. The CDR3 is made up of 18 amino acids. Germline trimming cut 4 bases from V and 3 bases from J; bases unmatched to any gene: 14. The DNA for the CDR3 is TGTGCCAGCAGTTCCCTCAGTACGGGACAGGGGTCGGAAGAGACCCAGTACTTC. Translation gives CASSSLSTGQGSEETQYF.

V is TRBV7-2 and J is TRBJ2-3, with 9 bases lining up with TRBD2. The CDR3 is made up of 16 amino acids. Germline V gene lookup returns CDR1 SGHTA and CDR2 FQGNSA. V trimming: 5 bases; J trimming: 2 bases; junction bases outside the gene matches: 8. In nucleotides, the CDR3 is TGTGCCAGCAGCGGAGGCGCTAGCGGGGTCACAGATACGCAGTATTTT. This gives the protein CASSGGASGVTDTQYF.

This clonotype appeared a few times. The chain has TRBV5-1 and TRBJ2-1; no clear D gene. The J call may be incorrect, as the DNA end agrees better with TRBJ2-7. CDR1 and CDR2 (germline): SGHRS, YFSETQ. The CDR3 runs 15 residues. DNA for the CDR3: TGCGCCAGCAGCTTGACGCTTGGGCCGTACAATGAGCAGTACTTC. It encodes CASSLTLGPYNEQYF.

The chain joins TRBV15 to TRBJ2-1, with D tentatively TRBD2 (5 bases). The DNA end is more similar to TRBJ2-7, so the J call may be wrong. This CDR3 contains 16 residues. The germline V gene encodes CDR1 LNHNV and CDR2 YYDKDF (reference sequence). The CDR3 coding sequence is TGTGCCACCAGCAGAGAAGTAGCGTTCTCCTACAATGAGCAGTACGTC. Its protein product is CATSREVAFSYNEQYV.

The rearrangement uses TRBV12-1 and TRBJ2-7; TRBD2, the table's D call, was not compared with the DNA. TRBV12-1 is an annotated pseudogene. The CDR3 consists of 21 residues. CDR3 sequence (DNA): TGTGCCAGCAGCTTAGGCCTACCCCGCGCAACAGGAGGGTGGGTCTCCTACGAGCAGTACTTC. It translates to CASSLGLPRATGGWVSYEQYF.

The sample holds a few counts of this clonotype. The chain joins TRBV21-1 to TRBJ2-6. TRBV21-1 is deemed a pseudogene. The CDR3 runs to 15 residues. The CDR3 loop is CASSKPPGGANVLTF. The CDR3 DNA reads TGTGCCAGCAGCAAACCGCCCGGCGGGGCCAACGTCCTGACTTTC.

This clonotype was recorded a few times. This chain uses TRBV13 with TRBJ1-6; D might be TRBD1 (6 bases). Per germline, CDR1 PRHDT and CDR2 FYEKMQ (reference sequence). CDR3 size: 14 residues. V was clipped by 5 bases and J by 9 bases, with 14 bases between them. The CDR3 DNA is TGTGCCAGCAGCCTGAATACAGGGTTTTCACCCCTCCACTTT. It yields the protein CASSLNTGFSPLHF. Filled out from reference TRBV13 and TRBJ1-6, the complete variable domain reads AAGVIQSPRHLIKEKRETATLKCYPIPRHDTVYWYQQGPGQDPQFLISFYEKMQSDKGSIPDRFSAQQFSDYHSELNMSSLELGDSALYFCASSLNTGFSPLHFGNGTRLTVT.

The CDR3 DNA follows: TGTGCCATCAGTCTCGGGGGCGGTTACAATGAGCAGTTCTTC. Translating gives CAISLGGGYNEQFF. The J gene is TRBJ2-1, the V gene TRBV10-3; D possibly uses TRBD1 or TRBD2 (6 bases each). Between the trimmed V and J ends, which lost 5 bases and 4 bases, there was a span of 12 bases. The CDR3 consists of 14 residues. The germline gives CDR1 ENHRY, CDR2 SYGVKD.

This clonotype was seen only a few times. The chain links TRBV20-1 to TRBJ2-1, with D possibly being TRBD2 (6 bases). Trimming cost V 6 bases and J 5 bases, with 14 bases left between them. This CDR3 spans 13 amino acids. The germline V gene has CDR1 DFQATT and CDR2 SNEGSKA (reference sequence). Here the CDR3 reads CSASREFHNEQFF. CDR3 nucleotides: TGCAGTGCGAGTCGGGAGTTCCACAATGAGCAGTTCTTC.

This clonotype appeared many times. The chain uses TRBV25-1 and TRBJ2-7; unclear D gene. Germline V lookup: CDR1 MGHDK, CDR2 SYGVNS. This CDR3 has 14 amino acids. The V gene lost 1 base and the J gene lost 1 base, with 8 bases spanning the gap. The CDR3 bases are TGTGCCAGCAGTGAATTAGATCCTTCCTACGAGCAGTACTTC. This sequence encodes CASSELDPSYEQYF.

The table lists this clonotype with a few counts. The chain is built from TRBV7-2 and TRBJ2-2; D might be TRBD1 or TRBD2, each matching 5 bases. This CDR3 has 15 amino acids. CDR1 SGHTA and CDR2 FQGNSA come from the germline V gene. Deletions cut 5 bases from V and 2 bases from J, with 12 bases between. The CDR3 protein is CASSIRDGNTGELFF. The CDR3 DNA is TGTGCCAGCAGCATCCGGGACGGAAACACCGGGGAGCTGTTTTTT.

This clonotype was seen ten or more times. The V gene is TRBV11-3, the J gene TRBJ2-5, with TRBD2 identical over 11 bases. J was trimmed by 0 bases and V by 5 bases; bases with no gene match: 8. The CDR3 runs 17 residues. Germline assignment: CDR1 SGHNT and CDR2 YENEEA. The CDR3 DNA reads as TGTGCCAGCAGCAAGATTGGGACTAGCGGACACCAAGAGACCCAGTACTTC. The encoded protein is CASSKIGTSGHQETQYF.

There are a few counts of this clonotype. The chain recombines TRBV12-3 or TRBV12-4 with TRBJ2-7; TRBD1 might be the D (6 bases). The CDR3 extends over 15 amino acids. V gave up 6 bases and J gave up 4 bases, with 19 bases separating them. For the CDR3, the DNA is TGTGCCAGCAGCTACAGGGCTGGGAGCATTTACGAGCAGTACTTC. Translating gives CASSYRAGSIYEQYF.

This clonotype has a handful of counts. The gene calls are TRBV12-3 or TRBV12-4 and TRBJ2-3; D gene uncertain. The CDR3 is 13 amino acids. The germline V and J ends were trimmed by 3 bases and 4 bases, with 8 bases remaining between them. The CDR3 sequence: CASSLAQPDTQYF. Here the CDR3 DNA reads TGTGCCAGCAGTTTGGCCCAACCAGATACGCAGTATTTT.

This chain connects TRBV5-1 to TRBJ2-5; 10 bases are a match to TRBD2. Germline loops: CDR1 SGHRS, CDR2 YFSETQ. The CDR3 contains 18 residues. V lost 2 bases and J lost 0; bases outside the gene matches: 10. CDR3 DNA sequence: TGCGCCAGCAGCTTCCTAGCGGGAGCCACTCGTAACCAAGAGACCCAGTACTTC. Translating it yields CASSFLAGATRNQETQYF.

J is TRBJ2-4 and V is TRBV12-3 or TRBV12-4; 9 positions match TRBD1. V shed 4 bases and J 15 bases; nucleotides not matched to a gene: 13. The CDR3 is made up of 14 amino acids. CDR3 in amino acids: CASSSEDRGRYMYF. DNA of the CDR3: TGTGCCAGCAGTTCGGAGGACAGGGGACGCTATATGTACTTC.

The rearrangement joins TRBV2 to TRBJ1-6, with D unclear. The V gene's germline CDR1 is SNHLY and CDR2 FYNNEI. The CDR3 is made up of 15 amino acids. The V and J ends lost 6 bases and 7 bases respectively, with 16 bases between them. The chain's CDR3 is CASSPGWPGNSPLHF. The DNA for the CDR3 is TGTGCCAGCAGCCCCGGGTGGCCGGGCAATTCACCCCTCCACTTT.

This chain connects TRBV3-1 to TRBJ1-6; a possible D gene is TRBD1 (5 bases). CDR3 length: 16 amino acids. V dropped 0 bases and J dropped 7 bases, with 13 bases sitting between them. From germline, CDR1 is LGHDT and CDR2 YNNKEL (reference sequence). CDR3 DNA: TGTGCCAGCAGCCAAGAGTACGGGACGATAAATTCACCCCTCCACTTT. It encodes CASSQEYGTINSPLHF. Full variable domain (missing parts from reference TRBV3-1 and TRBJ1-6): DTAVSQTPKYLVTQMGNDKSIKCEQNLGHDTMYWYKQDSKKFLKIMFSYNNKELIINETVPNRFSPKSPDKAHLNLHINSLELGDSAVYFCASSQEYGTINSPLHFGNGTRLTVT.

There are a few counts of this clonotype. The chain links TRBV5-6 to TRBJ2-3; D gene ambiguous. The length of the CDR3 is 13 residues. The germline gives CDR1 SGHDT, CDR2 YYEEEE. Trimming pared 1 base from V and 4 bases from J, leaving 7 bases between. This chain's CDR3 is CASSLPHSDTQYF. For the CDR3, the DNA is TGTGCCAGCAGCTTGCCCCACTCAGATACGCAGTATTTT.